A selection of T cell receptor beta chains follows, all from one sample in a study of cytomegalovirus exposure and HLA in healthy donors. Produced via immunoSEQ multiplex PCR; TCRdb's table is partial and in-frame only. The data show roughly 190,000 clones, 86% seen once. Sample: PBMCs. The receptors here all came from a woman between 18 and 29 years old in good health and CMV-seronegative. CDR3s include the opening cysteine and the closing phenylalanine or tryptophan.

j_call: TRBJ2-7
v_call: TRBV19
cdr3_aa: CASRPPGPAYEQYF

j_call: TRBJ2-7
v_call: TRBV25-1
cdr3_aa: CASSSPGLGPYEQYF

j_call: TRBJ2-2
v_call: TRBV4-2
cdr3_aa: CASSHPRDRGRLSNTGELFF

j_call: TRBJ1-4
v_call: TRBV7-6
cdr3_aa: CASSLGPGTGASRLFF

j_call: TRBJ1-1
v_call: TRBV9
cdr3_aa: CASSVDRTNTEAFF

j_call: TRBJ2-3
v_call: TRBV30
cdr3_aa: CAWSTWAGTQYF

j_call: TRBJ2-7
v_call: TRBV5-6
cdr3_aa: CASSLGDYEQYF

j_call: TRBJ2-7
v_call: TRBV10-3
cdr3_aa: CAISDSPGQGSSYEQYF

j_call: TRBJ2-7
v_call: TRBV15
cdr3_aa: CATSRDRQDRGEQYF

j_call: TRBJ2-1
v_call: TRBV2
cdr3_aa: CASRGRGTYNEQFF

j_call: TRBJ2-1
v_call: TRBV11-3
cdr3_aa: CASSFSGSNEQFF

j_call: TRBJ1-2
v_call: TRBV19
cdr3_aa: CASRDGQGGGLYGYTF

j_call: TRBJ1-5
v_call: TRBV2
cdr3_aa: CASKRDREGQPQHF

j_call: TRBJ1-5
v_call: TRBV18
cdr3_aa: CASSPIPGQFSNQPQHF

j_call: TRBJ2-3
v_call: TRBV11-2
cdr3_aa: CASSHTDTQYF

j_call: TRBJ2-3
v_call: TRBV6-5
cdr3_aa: CASSYSGSTDTQYF

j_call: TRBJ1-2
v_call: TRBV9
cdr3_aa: CASSVGQASNYGYTF

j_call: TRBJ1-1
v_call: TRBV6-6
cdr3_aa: CASWGGNTEAFF

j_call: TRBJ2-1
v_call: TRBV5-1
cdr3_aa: CASSSSGGSDEQFF

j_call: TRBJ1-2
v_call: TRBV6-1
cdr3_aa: CASSRYPFQLPGYTF